This TCR beta chain is from a study of blood T cell repertoires in COVID-19. The authors' processing: Reference gene primer amplification gave estimated nucleated cell counts. Generated by immunoSEQ multiplex PCR, the TCRdb table keeps only in-frame clones and is missing some. The V and J calls and clone size were taken over from that table, and D and trimming were inferred from the DNA. The table records over 95,000 clones, roughly 80% of them present only once. CDR3 size: 19 residues. Germline V gene data show CDR1 as ENHRY and CDR2 as SYGVKD. With 6 bases clipped from V and 5 bases from J, the junction kept 14 bases outside the gene matches.

The sequence was collected from a man between 45 and 60 years old with acute or convalescent COVID-19. The rearrangement joins TRBV10-3 to TRBJ2-3; 16 bases fit TRBD2. The sequencing sample was made of peripheral blood. In nucleotides, the CDR3 is TGTGCCATCAGAGAAAATCCTCCGGGACTAGCGGGGGGGCGAGATACGCAGTATTTT. It is translated as CAIRENPPGLAGGRDTQYF.